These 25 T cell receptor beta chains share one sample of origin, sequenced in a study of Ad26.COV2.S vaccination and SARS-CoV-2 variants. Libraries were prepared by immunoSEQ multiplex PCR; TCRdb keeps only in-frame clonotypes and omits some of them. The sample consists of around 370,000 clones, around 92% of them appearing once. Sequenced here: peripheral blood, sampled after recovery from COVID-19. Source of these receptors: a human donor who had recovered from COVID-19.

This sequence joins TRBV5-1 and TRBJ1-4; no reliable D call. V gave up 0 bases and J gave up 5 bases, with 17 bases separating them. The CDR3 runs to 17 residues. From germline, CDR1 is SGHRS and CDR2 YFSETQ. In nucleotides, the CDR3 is TGCGCCAGCAGCTTGGGGGGAGTGGCGAGCGAGAATGAAAAACTGTTTTTT. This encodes CASSLGGVASENEKLFF.

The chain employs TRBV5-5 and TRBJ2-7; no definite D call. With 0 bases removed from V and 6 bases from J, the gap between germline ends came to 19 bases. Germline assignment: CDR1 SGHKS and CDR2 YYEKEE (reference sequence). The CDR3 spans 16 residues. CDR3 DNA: TGTGCCAGCAGCTTGGGGTCACACGGCCCCAATCGCGAGCAGTACTTC. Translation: CASSLGSHGPNREQYF.

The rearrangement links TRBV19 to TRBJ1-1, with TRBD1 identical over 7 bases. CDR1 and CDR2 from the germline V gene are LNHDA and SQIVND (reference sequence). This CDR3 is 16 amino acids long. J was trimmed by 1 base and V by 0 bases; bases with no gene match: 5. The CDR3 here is CASSIDLRTGNTEAFF. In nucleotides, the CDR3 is TGTGCCAGTAGTATAGATCTCCGGACAGGGAACACTGAAGCTTTCTTT.

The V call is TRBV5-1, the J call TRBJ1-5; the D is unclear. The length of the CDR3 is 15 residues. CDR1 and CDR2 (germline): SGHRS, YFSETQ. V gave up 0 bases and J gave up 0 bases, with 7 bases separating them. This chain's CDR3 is CASSLGSTSNQPQHF. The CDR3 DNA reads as TGCGCCAGCAGCTTGGGGTCGACTAGCAATCAGCCCCAGCATTTT.

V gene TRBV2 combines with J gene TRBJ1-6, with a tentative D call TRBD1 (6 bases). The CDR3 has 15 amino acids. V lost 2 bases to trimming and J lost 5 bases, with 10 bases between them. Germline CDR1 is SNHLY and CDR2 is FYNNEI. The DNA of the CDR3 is TGTGCCAGCAGTGAACGAGGGGGGGATAATTCACCCCTCCACTTT. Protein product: CASSERGGDNSPLHF.

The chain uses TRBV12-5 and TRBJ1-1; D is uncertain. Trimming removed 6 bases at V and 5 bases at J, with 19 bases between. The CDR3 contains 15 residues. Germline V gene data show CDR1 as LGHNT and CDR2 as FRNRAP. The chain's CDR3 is CASGVGAPGSTEAFF. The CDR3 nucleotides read TGTGCTAGTGGAGTCGGCGCCCCGGGGTCAACTGAAGCTTTCTTT.

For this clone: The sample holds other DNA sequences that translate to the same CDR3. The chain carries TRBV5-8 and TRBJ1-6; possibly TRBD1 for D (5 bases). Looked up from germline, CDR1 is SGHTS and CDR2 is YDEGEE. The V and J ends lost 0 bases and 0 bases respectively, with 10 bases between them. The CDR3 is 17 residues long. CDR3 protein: CASSLGQGSSYNSPLHF. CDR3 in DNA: TGTGCCAGCAGCTTGGGGCAGGGAAGCTCCTATAATTCACCCCTCCACTTT. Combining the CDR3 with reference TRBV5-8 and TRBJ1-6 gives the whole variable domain EAGVTQSPTHLIKTRGQQATLRCSPISGHTSVYWYQQALGLGLQFLLWYDEGEERNRGNFPPRFSGRQFPNYSSELNVNALELEDSALYLCASSLGQGSSYNSPLHFGNGTRLTVT.

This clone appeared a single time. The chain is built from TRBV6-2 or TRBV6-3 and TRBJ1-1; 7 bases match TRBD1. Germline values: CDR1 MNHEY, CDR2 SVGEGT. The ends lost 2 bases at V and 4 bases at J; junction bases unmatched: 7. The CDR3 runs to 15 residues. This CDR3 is CASSYDRVVGTEAFF. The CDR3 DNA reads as TGTGCCAGCAGTTACGACAGGGTTGTCGGCACTGAAGCTTTCTTT.

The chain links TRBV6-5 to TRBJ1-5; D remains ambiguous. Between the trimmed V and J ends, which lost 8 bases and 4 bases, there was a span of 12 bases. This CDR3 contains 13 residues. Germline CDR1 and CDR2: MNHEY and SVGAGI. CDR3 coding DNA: TGTGCCAGCCGGGCGAAAGGGAATCAGCCCCAGCATTTT. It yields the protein CASRAKGNQPQHF.

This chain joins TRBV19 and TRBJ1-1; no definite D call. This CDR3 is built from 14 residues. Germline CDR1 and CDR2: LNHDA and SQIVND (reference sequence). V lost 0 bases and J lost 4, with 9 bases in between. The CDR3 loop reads CASSIEAGGTEAFF. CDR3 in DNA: TGTGCCAGTAGTATAGAGGCCGGCGGCACTGAAGCTTTCTTT.

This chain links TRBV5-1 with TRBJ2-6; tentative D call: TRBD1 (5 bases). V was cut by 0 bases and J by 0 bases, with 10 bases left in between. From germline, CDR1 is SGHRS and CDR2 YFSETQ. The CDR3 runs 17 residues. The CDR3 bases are TGCGCCAGCAGCTTGGGACAGTCAAGCTCTGGGGCCAACGTCCTGACTTTC. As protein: CASSLGQSSSGANVLTF.

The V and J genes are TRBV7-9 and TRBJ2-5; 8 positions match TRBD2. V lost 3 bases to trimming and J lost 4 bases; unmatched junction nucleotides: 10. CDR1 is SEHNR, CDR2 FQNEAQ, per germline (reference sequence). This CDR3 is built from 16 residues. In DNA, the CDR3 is TGTGCCAGCAGCTTTAGAGCGGGGGTACCCTCAGAGACCCAGTACTTC. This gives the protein CASSFRAGVPSETQYF.

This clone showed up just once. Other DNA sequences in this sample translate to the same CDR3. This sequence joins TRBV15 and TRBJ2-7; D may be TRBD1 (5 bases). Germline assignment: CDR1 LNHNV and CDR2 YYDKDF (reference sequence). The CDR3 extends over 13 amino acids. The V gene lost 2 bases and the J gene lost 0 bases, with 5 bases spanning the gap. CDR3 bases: TGTGCCACCAGCAGACAGGGCTCCTACGAGCAGTACTTC. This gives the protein CATSRQGSYEQYF.

In nucleotides, the CDR3 is TGTGCCAGCAGCTTCCAGCGGGGGTACCAAGAGACCCAGTACTTC. It encodes CASSFQRGYQETQYF. The chain joins TRBV5-6 to TRBJ2-5; 8 nucleotides line up with TRBD2. Germline values: CDR1 SGHDT, CDR2 YYEEEE. With 2 bases clipped from V and 0 bases from J, the junction kept 3 bases outside the gene matches. The CDR3 loop spans 15 amino acids.

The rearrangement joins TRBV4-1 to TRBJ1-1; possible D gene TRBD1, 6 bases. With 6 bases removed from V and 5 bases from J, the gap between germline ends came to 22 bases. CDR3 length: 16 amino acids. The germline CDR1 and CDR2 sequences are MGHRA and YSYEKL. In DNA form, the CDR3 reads TGCGCCAGCAGGCTTAGGGCAGGGGAAATTGGAACTGAAGCTTTCTTT. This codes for CASRLRAGEIGTEAFF.

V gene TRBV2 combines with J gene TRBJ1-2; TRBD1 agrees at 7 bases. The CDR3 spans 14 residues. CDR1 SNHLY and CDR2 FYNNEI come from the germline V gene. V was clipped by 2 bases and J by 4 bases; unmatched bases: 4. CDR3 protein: CASSEYGQVYGYTF. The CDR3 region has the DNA TGTGCCAGCAGTGAATACGGACAGGTCTATGGCTACACCTTC. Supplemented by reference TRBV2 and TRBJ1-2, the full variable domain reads EPEVTQTPSHQVTQMGQEVILRCVPISNHLYFYWYRQILGQKVEFLVSFYNNEISEKSEIFDDQFSVERPDGSNFTLKIRSTKLEDSAMYFCASSEYGQVYGYTFGSGTRLTVV.

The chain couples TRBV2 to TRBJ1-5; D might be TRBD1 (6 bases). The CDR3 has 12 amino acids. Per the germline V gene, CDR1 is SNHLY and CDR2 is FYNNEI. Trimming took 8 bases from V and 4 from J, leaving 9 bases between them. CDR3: CASQGTNQPQHF. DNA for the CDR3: TGTGCCAGCCAGGGGACGAATCAGCCCCAGCATTTT.

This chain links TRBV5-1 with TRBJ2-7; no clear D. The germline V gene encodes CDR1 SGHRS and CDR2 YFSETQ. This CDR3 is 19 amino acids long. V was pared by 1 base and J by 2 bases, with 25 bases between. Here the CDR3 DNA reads TGCGCCAGCAGCTTGAGGGCAAGTGACAAATCTTCAAACCCCTACGAGCAGTACTTC. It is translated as CASSLRASDKSSNPYEQYF.

The CDR3 DNA reads as TGTGCCAGCTGGATGGGAGGAAACACTGAAGCTTTCTTT. It translates to CASWMGGNTEAFF. The chain links TRBV18 to TRBJ1-1; D gene uncertain. V dropped 7 bases and J dropped 2 bases, with 11 bases sitting between them. The CDR3 loop spans 13 amino acids. Germline V gene data show CDR1 as KGHSH and CDR2 as LQKENI.

CDR3: CASSLESGQLYGYTF. In nucleotides, the CDR3 is TGTGCCAGCAGCTTAGAGTCAGGACAACTCTATGGCTACACCTTC. V gene TRBV7-8 combines with J gene TRBJ1-2; a weak D match, TRBD1 (5 bases). The germline V and J ends were trimmed by 1 base and 4 bases, with 13 bases remaining between them. This CDR3 is 15 amino acids long. Germline-derived CDR1 and CDR2 are SGHVS and FQNEAQ.

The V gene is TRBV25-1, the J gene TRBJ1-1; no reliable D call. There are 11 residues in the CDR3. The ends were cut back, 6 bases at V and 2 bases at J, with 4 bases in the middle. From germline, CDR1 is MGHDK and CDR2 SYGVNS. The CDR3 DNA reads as TGTGCCAGCAGGAGTAACACTGAAGCTTTCTTT. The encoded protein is CASRSNTEAFF.

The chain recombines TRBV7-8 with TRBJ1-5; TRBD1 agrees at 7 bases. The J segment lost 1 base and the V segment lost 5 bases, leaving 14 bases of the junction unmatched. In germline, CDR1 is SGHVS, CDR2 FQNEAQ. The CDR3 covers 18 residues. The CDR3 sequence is CASSNGQVQRISNQPQHF. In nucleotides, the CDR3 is TGTGCCAGCAGCAATGGACAGGTTCAACGGATAAGCAATCAGCCCCAGCATTTT.

Here the CDR3 reads CASSPVRREETQYF. In nucleotides, the CDR3 is TGCGCCAGCAGCCCCGTAAGGAGGGAGGAGACCCAGTACTTC. This chain links TRBV4-1 with TRBJ2-5, with a possible D match to TRBD2 (6 bases). The V gene lost 4 bases and the J gene lost 5 bases, with 14 bases spanning the gap. Germline CDR1 reads MGHRA; CDR2 reads YSYEKL. The CDR3 has 14 residues.

The DNA for the CDR3 is TGTGCCAGCAGTGAAGCAAGTGGCTACACCTTC. Translation gives CASSEASGYTF. This sequence joins TRBV2 and TRBJ1-2, with D unclear. The CDR3 has 11 residues. V gave up 0 bases and J gave up 7 bases, with 3 bases separating them. Germline CDR1 SNHLY, CDR2 FYNNEI.

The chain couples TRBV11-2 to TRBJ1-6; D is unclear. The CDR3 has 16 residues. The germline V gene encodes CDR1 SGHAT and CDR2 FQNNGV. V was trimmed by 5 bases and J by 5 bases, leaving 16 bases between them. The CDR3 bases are TGTGCCAGCAGCCCCTTGACCCTTGTCGATAATTCACCCCTCCACTTT. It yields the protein CASSPLTLVDNSPLHF. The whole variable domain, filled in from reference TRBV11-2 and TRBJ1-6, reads EAGVAQSPRYKIIEKRQSVAFWCNPISGHATLYWYQQILGQGPKLLIQFQNNGVVDDSQLPKDRFSAERLKGVDSTLKIQPAKLEDSAVYLCASSPLTLVDNSPLHFGNGTRLTVT.